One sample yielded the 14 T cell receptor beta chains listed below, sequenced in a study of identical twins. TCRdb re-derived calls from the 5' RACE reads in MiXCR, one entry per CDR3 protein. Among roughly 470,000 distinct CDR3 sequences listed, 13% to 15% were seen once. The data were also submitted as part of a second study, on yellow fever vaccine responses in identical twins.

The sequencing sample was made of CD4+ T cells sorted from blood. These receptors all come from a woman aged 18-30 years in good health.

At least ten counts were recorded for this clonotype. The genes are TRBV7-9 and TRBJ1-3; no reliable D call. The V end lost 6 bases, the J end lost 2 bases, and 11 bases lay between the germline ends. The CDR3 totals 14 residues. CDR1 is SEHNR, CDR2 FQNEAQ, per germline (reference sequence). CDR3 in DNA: TGTGCCAGCAGTCCTGGACGGACTGGAAACACCATATATTTT. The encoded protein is CASSPGRTGNTIYF.

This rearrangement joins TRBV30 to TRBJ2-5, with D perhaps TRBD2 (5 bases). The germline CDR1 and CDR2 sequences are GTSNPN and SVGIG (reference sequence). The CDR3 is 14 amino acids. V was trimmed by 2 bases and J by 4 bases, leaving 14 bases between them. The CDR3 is CAWSKGVGRETQYF. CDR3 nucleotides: TGTGCCTGGAGTAAAGGAGTAGGGAGAGAGACCCAGTACTTC.

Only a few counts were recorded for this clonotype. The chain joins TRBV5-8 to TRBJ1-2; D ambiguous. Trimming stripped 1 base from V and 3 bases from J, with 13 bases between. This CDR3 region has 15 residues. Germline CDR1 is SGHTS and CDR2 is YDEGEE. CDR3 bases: TGTGCCAGCAGCTTGTTGGCCTTACGAGACTATGGCTACACCTTC. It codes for CASSLLALRDYGYTF. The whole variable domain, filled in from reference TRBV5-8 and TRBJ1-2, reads EAGVTQSPTHLIKTRGQQATLRCSPISGHTSVYWYQQALGLGLQFLLWYDEGEERNRGNFPPRFSGRQFPNYSSELNVNALELEDSALYLCASSLLALRDYGYTFGSGTRLTVV.

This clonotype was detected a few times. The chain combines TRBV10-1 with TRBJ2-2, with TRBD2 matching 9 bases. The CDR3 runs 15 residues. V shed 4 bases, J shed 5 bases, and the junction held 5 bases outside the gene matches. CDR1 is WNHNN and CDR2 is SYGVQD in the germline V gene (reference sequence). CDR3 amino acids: CASSGSAGGTGELFF. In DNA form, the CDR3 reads TGCGCCAGCAGTGGATCGGCGGGAGGGACCGGGGAGCTGTTTTTT.

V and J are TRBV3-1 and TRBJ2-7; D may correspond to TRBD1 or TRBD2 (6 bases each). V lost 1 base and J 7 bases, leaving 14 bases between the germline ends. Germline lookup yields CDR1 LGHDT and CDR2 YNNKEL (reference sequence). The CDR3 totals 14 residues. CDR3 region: CASSQGSGGREQYF. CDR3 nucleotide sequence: TGTGCCAGCAGCCAAGGGTCCGGGGGCAGAGAGCAGTACTTC.

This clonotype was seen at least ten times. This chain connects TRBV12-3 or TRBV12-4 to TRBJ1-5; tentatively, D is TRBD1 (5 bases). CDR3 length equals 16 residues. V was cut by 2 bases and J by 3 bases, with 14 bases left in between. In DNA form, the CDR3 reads TGTGCCAGCAGTTTACGGGGCGGAGACTCCAATCAGCCCCAGCATTTT. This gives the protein CASSLRGGDSNQPQHF.

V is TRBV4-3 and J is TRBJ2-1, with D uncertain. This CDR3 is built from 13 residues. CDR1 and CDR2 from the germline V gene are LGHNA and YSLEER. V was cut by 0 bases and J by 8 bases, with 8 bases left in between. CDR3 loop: CASSQEPRYEQFF. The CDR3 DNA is TGCGCCAGCAGCCAAGAACCGAGGTATGAGCAGTTCTTC.

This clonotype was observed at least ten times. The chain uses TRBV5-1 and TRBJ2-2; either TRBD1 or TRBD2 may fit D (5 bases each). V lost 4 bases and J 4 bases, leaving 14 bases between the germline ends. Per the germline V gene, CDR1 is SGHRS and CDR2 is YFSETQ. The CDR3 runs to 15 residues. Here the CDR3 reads CASSGGPQGTGELFF. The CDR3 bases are TGCGCCAGCAGCGGGGGACCCCAGGGCACCGGGGAGCTGTTTTTT.

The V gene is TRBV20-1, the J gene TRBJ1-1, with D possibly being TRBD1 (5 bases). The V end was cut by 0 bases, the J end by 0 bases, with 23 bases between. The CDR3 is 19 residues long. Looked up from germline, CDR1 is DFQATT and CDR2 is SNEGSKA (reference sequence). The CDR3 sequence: CSARESRRAGLGLNTEAFF. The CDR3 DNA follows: TGCAGTGCTAGAGAGAGTCGGAGGGCAGGGCTTGGTTTGAACACTGAAGCTTTCTTT.

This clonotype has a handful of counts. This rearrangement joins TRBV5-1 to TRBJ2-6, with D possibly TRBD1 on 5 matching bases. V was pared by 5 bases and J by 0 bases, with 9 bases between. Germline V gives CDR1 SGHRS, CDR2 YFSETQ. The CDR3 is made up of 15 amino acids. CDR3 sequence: CASRDIGSGANVLTF. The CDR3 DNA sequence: TGCGCCAGCAGGGACATCGGCTCTGGGGCCAACGTCCTGACTTTC.

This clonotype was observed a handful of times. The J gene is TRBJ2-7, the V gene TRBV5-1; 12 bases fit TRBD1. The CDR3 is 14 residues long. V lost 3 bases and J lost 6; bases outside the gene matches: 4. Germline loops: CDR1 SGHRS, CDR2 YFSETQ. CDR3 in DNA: TGCGCCAGCAGCTCCGGGACAGGGGGCTTCGAGCAGTACTTC. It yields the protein CASSSGTGGFEQYF.

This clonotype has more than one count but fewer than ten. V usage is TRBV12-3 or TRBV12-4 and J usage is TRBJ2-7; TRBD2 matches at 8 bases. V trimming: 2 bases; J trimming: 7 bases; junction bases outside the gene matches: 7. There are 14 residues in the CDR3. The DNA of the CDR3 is TGTGCCAGCAGTTTACTAGCGGGCCTGGGGGAGCAGTACTTC. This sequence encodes CASSLLAGLGEQYF.

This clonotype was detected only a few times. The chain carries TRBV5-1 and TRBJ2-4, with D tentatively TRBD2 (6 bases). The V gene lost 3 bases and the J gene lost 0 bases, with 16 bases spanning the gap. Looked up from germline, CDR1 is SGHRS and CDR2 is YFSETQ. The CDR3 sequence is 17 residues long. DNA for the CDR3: TGCGCCAGCAGCTCAATGACTAGTAGAATAGCCAAAAACATTCAGTACTTC. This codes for CASSSMTSRIAKNIQYF.

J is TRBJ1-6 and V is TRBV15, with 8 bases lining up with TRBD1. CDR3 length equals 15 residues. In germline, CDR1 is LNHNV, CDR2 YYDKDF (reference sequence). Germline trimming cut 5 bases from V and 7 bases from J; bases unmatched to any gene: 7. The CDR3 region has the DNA TGTGCCACCAGCTCGACAGGGGTTTGGAATTCACCCCTCCACTTT. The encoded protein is CATSSTGVWNSPLHF.